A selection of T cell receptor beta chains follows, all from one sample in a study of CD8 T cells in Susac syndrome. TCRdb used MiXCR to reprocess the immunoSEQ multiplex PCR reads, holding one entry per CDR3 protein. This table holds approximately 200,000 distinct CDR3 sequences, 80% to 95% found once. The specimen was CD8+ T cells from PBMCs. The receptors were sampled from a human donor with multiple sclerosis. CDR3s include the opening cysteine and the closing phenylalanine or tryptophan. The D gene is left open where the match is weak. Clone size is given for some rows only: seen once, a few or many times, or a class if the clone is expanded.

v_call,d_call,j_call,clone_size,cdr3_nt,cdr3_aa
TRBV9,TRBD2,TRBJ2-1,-,TGTGCCAGCAGCGCTACAACTAGCGGGGCCTACAATGAGCAGTTCTTC,CASSATTSGAYNEQFF
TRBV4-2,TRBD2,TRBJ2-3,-,TGTGCCAGCAGTCAAGGGACTAGCAATACAGATACGCAGTATTTT,CASSQGTSNTDTQYF
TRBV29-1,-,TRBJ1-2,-,TGCAGCGTTGAAGACCCCTCGGGGGAGGGCTACACCTTC,CSVEDPSGEGYTF
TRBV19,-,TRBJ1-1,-,TGTGCCAGTAGCACCATCCAAACGGGGCCTGAAGCTTTCTTT,CASSTIQTGPEAFF
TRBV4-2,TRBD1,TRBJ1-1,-,TGTGCCAGCAGCCCTTCGACAGGGGTGGGTACTGAAGCTTTCTTT,CASSPSTGVGTEAFF
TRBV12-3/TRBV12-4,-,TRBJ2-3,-,TGTGCCAGCGTCGAGACATTGTACACAGATACGCAGTATTTT,CASVETLYTDTQYF
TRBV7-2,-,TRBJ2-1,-,TGTGCCAGCAGCTTTGGATACAATGAGCAGTTCTTC,CASSFGYNEQFF
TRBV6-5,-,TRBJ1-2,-,TGTGCCAGCAGCACCGGGACCTTTTATGGCTACACCTTC,CASSTGTFYGYTF
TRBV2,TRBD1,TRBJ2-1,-,TGTGCCAGCAGGGGCCATGCACCGGACAGGAGCTCCTACAATGAGCAGTTCTTC,CASRGHAPDRSSYNEQFF
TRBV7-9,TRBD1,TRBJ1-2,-,TGTGCCAGCAGGGACAGGGGGGGTGACTATGGCTACACCTTC,CASRDRGGDYGYTF
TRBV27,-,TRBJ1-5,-,TGTGCCAGCAGTCCCGAGGGCAGGTCAGTTTCTAATCAGCCCCAGCATTTT,CASSPEGRSVSNQPQHF
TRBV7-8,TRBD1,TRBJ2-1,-,TGTGCCAGCAGCTCGGGACAGGCCTTTAATGAGCAGTTCTTC,CASSSGQAFNEQFF
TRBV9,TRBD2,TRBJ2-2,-,TGTGCCAGCAGCGTCGGGACTACGAACACCGGGGAGCTGTTTTTT,CASSVGTTNTGELFF
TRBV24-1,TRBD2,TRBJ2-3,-,TGTGCCACCAGTGGTGGTAGCGGGATCGGCACAGATACGCAGTATTTT,CATSGGSGIGTDTQYF
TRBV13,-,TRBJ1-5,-,TGTGCCAGCAGCTATGGTATGGACGGGAACAATCAGCCCCAGCATTTT,CASSYGMDGNNQPQHF
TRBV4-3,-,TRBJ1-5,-,TGCGCCAGCAGCCAAGGGGCGCGGCAGCCCCAGCATTTT,CASSQGARQPQHF
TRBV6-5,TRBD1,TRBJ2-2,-,TGTGCCAGCGGGGACAGGGGTAACACCGGGGAGCTGTTTTTT,CASGDRGNTGELFF
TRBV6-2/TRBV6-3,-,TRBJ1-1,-,TGTGCCAGCATGTTCAACACTGAAGCTTTCTTT,CASMFNTEAFF
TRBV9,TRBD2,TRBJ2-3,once,TGTGCCAGCAGCGTAGCGGCGGGGGGCGAGGTAGATACGCAGTATTTT,CASSVAAGGEVDTQYF
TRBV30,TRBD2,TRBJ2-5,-,TGTGCCTGGAGCCTGGGGGAGGGGGAGACCCAGTACTTC,CAWSLGEGETQYF
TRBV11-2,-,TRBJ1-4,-,TGTGCCAGCAGCCGGTGGGAAACAGGTGAAAAACTGTTTTTT,CASSRWETGEKLFF
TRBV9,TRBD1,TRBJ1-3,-,TGTGCCAGCAGCCCCGGACAGGGACGAGGAAACACCATATATTTT,CASSPGQGRGNTIYF
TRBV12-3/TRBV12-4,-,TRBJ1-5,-,TGTGCCAGCAGTTTGGAGAGCAATCAGCCCCAGCATTTT,CASSLESNQPQHF
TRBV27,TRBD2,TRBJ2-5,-,TGTGCCAGCAGTTTTGCGGGAGGGTCCCAAGAGACCCAGTACTTC,CASSFAGGSQETQYF
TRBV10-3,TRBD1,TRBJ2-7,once,TGTGCCATCAGTGAGTCAGGGGGGGGACAGGGTACCTACGAGCAGTACTTC,CAISESGGGQGTYEQYF
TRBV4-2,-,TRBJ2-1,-,TGTGCCAGCAGCCAAGTTCCATTCGGCAATGAGCAGTTCTTC,CASSQVPFGNEQFF
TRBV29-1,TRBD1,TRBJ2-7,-,TGCAGCGCGACGGGACAGCACTCCTACGAGCAGTACTTC,CSATGQHSYEQYF
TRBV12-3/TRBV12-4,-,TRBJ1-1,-,TGTGCCAGCAGCCCAACCTCAGGGAACACTGAAGCTTTCTTT,CASSPTSGNTEAFF
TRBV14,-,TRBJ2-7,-,TGTGCCAGCAGCCAAGTCAGTACTATCTACGAGCAGTACTTC,CASSQVSTIYEQYF
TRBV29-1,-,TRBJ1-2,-,TGCAGCGTTGGGGGGGGCGAGGAGTATGGCTACACCTTC,CSVGGGEEYGYTF
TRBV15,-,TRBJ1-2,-,TGTGCCACCAGCGGAAGAACTGGCGGTGGCTACACCTTC,CATSGRTGGGYTF
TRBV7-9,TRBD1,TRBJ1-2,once,TGTGCCAGCAGCTTGATTGTTCGGACAGGGGTTGGCTACACCTTC,CASSLIVRTGVGYTF
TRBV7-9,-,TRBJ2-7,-,TGTGCCAGCAGCCTGGAGGGCTTTTCAGCCTACGAGCAGTACTTC,CASSLEGFSAYEQYF
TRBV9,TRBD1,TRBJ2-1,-,TGTGCCAGCACACAGGGGACCAAGGGTGAGCAGTTCTTC,CASTQGTKGEQFF
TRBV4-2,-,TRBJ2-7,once,TGTGCCAGCAGCCAAGACCAGGAGAGCTCCTACGAGCAGTACTTC,CASSQDQESSYEQYF
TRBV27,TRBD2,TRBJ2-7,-,TGTGCCAGCAGTTTGGCCCCTCTGGGACTACAGTACTTC,CASSLAPLGLQYF
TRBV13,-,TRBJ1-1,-,TGTGCCGTCAAACCCGGACGTGGGGACGCTGAAGCTTTCTTT,CAVKPGRGDAEAFF
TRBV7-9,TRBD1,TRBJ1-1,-,TGTGCCAGCAGGGACGGACAGGGGTACACTGAAGCTTTCTTT,CASRDGQGYTEAFF
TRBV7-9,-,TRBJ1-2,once,TGTGCCAGCAGCTCCGCGACGAGTGGCTACACCTTC,CASSSATSGYTF
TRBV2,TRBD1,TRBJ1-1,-,TGTGCCAGCAGGGGGTCGGAGACAGGGGGCACTGAAGCTTTCTTT,CASRGSETGGTEAFF
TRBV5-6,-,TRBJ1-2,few,TGTGCCAGCAGTTTGGGCCTGGCCGTTAACTATGGCTACACCTTC,CASSLGLAVNYGYTF
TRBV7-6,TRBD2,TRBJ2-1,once,TGTGCCAGCAGTCCTCTCGAGTTAGCGGGAGGGCCGGATGAGCAGTTCTTC,CASSPLELAGGPDEQFF